The 19 T cell receptor beta chains in this list originate from one sample, sequenced in a study of cytomegalovirus exposure and HLA in healthy donors. Use of 60 Vbeta and 13 Jbeta primers characterized the PCR. Profiled with immunoSEQ multiplex PCR; TCRdb holds only in-frame clones, not every one. Found here are around 120,000 clones, roughly 78% of them singletons; the top ten hold more than 3%. The sample comprised PBMCs. Receptors were obtained from a male donor in good health and CMV-seronegative.

V gene TRBV6-1 combines with J gene TRBJ2-1; 9 nucleotides line up with TRBD1. The J segment lost 6 bases and the V segment lost 8 bases, leaving 11 bases of the junction unmatched. From germline, CDR1 is MNHNS and CDR2 SASEGT. The CDR3 loop spans 15 amino acids. The DNA of the CDR3 is TGTGCCAGCCTTCCCCGGTCGACAGGGGGCAATGAGCAGTTCTTC. Translated: CASLPRSTGGNEQFF.

The chain carries TRBV4-2 and TRBJ1-5, with D tentatively TRBD1 (6 bases). This CDR3 region has 16 residues. CDR1 is LGHNA and CDR2 is YNFKEQ in the germline V gene. Trimming shortened V by 1 base and J by 3 bases, and 13 bases separated the two germline ends. CDR3 residues: CASSQAQGPFNQPQHF. The CDR3 DNA reads TGTGCCAGCAGCCAAGCACAGGGACCTTTCAATCAGCCCCAGCATTTT.

The rearrangement joins TRBV11-2 to TRBJ1-1; 7 bases line up with TRBD1. This CDR3 has 14 residues. Germline V gene data show CDR1 as SGHAT and CDR2 as FQNNGV. Trimming cost V 5 bases and J 6 bases; bases outside gene matches: 9. CDR3 loop: CASSTTGSDPEAFF. DNA for the CDR3: TGTGCCAGCAGCACGACAGGGAGCGACCCTGAAGCTTTCTTT.

V and J are TRBV5-1 and TRBJ1-1, with 7 positions matching TRBD1. V was pared by 5 bases and J by 6 bases, with 22 bases of the junction left unmatched. This CDR3 spans 18 amino acids. Germline V gene sequence: CDR1 SGHRS, CDR2 YFSETQ. CDR3 DNA: TGCGCCAGCAGTACTATTCCCGGGACAGTTACTCTAGGCGCTGAAGCTTTCTTT. Translated: CASSTIPGTVTLGAEAFF.

In its sample, this clone was seen a few times. The chain joins TRBV5-5 to TRBJ1-5, with 7 nucleotides matching TRBD1. The CDR3 consists of 15 residues. CDR1 and CDR2 (germline): SGHKS, YYEKEE (reference sequence). The trim removed 2 bases at V and 5 bases at J, leaving 7 bases unmatched. The CDR3 loop is CASSLEDRSHQPQHF. CDR3 nucleotide sequence: TGTGCCAGCAGCTTAGAGGACAGGTCCCATCAGCCCCAGCATTTT.

This chain links TRBV10-3 with TRBJ2-1, with 10 positions matching TRBD2. V shed 10 bases, J shed 1 base, and the junction held 4 bases outside the gene matches. Germline V lookup: CDR1 ENHRY, CDR2 SYGVKD. The CDR3 runs 14 residues. In DNA form, the CDR3 reads TGTGCCACAATAGCGGGAGGTTCCTACAATGAGCAGTTCTTC. It is translated as CATIAGGSYNEQFF.

The chain couples TRBV7-9 to TRBJ1-3; D is uncertain. This CDR3 has 10 amino acids. Between the trimmed V and J ends, which lost 10 bases and 4 bases, there was a span of 5 bases. The germline V gene has CDR1 SEHNR and CDR2 FQNEAQ (reference sequence). The CDR3, as DNA: TGTGCCACCCAGGGAAACACCATATATTTT. It encodes CATQGNTIYF.

The V call is TRBV6-5, the J call TRBJ1-1; possible D gene TRBD1, 5 bases. V was trimmed by 0 bases and J by 6 bases, leaving 14 bases between them. CDR3 length: 15 amino acids. Germline V CDR1 and CDR2: MNHEY, SVGAGI. The CDR3 loop reads CASSYSWDLPAEAFF. Written as DNA, the CDR3 is TGTGCCAGCAGTTACTCTTGGGACTTGCCTGCTGAAGCTTTCTTT.

J is TRBJ2-7 and V is TRBV27, with 10 bases matching TRBD1. The CDR3 runs to 14 residues. Germline trimming cut 5 bases from V and 4 bases from J; bases unmatched to any gene: 5. Germline V gene data show CDR1 as MNHEY and CDR2 as SMNVEV (reference sequence). The DNA of the CDR3 is TGTGCCAGCAGTGTAGGGACAGGGGTATACGAGCAGTACTTC. Its protein product is CASSVGTGVYEQYF.

CDR3 coding DNA: TGTGCCAGCAGGGAGGTGACCCTGGAGGGCTACACCTTC. This encodes CASREVTLEGYTF. The rearrangement links TRBV2 to TRBJ1-2; D ambiguous. V was shortened by 6 bases and J by 8 bases, with 16 bases between the two germline ends. CDR1 and CDR2 (germline): SNHLY, FYNNEI. The CDR3 is 13 amino acids.

Worth noting for this clone: A junction end diverges from the germline sequence, so it may reflect a read error. The chain is built from TRBV30 and TRBJ2-4; 8 bases agree with TRBD1. The CDR3 sequence is 20 residues long. Germline CDR1 reads GTSNPN; CDR2 reads SVGIG (reference sequence). The DNA for the CDR3 is TGTGCCTGGAGTCTCACTCTCGGCGCAGGGGGCTTCTCGGCCAAAAACAGTCAGTACTTC. It encodes CAWSLTLGAGGFSAKNSQYF.

The chain joins TRBV14 to TRBJ1-6; 11 bases line up with TRBD1. In germline, CDR1 is SGHDN, CDR2 FVKESK. V shed 2 bases and J 7 bases; nucleotides not matched to a gene: 10. CDR3 length: 18 residues. CDR3 sequence: CASSQRFRDRGANSPLHF. CDR3 nucleotides: TGTGCCAGCAGCCAACGATTCCGGGACAGGGGGGCCAATTCACCCCTCCACTTT. Supplemented by reference TRBV14 and TRBJ1-6, the full variable domain reads EAGVTQFPSHSVIEKGQTVTLRCDPISGHDNLYWYRRVMGKEIKFLLHFVKESKQDESGMPNNRFLAERTGGTYSTLKVQPAELEDSGVYFCASSQRFRDRGANSPLHFGNGTRLTVT.

This clone was observed a handful of times. The chain uses TRBV6-5 and TRBJ2-7; the D gene is possibly TRBD1 (6 bases). V gave up 2 bases and J gave up 0 bases, with 8 bases separating them. Germline V gene sequence: CDR1 MNHEY, CDR2 SVGAGI. CDR3 length: 14 residues. The CDR3: CASSYGQSSYEQYF. The CDR3 DNA is TGTGCCAGCAGTTACGGACAGAGCTCCTACGAGCAGTACTTC.

The V and J genes are TRBV27 and TRBJ2-1, with D possibly TRBD2 on 6 matching bases. The CDR3 length is 11 residues. Germline assignment: CDR1 MNHEY and CDR2 SMNVEV (reference sequence). The V and J ends lost 8 bases and 10 bases respectively, with 12 bases between them. The CDR3 region has the DNA TGTGCCAGCTCGCGCCGGGGGGAGCAGTTCTTC. Translating gives CASSRRGEQFF.

The gene calls are TRBV6-1 and TRBJ1-1; 7 bases are shared with TRBD1. The V segment lost 10 bases and the J segment 8 bases; nucleotides outside the gene matches: 7. This CDR3 is built from 11 residues. The germline V gene has CDR1 MNHNS and CDR2 SASEGT. In DNA, the CDR3 is TGTGCCACAAAGACAGGGCGGGAAGCTTTCTTT. Protein product: CATKTGREAFF.

The J gene is TRBJ2-1, the V gene TRBV11-2; D may be TRBD1 (5 bases). The germline V gene encodes CDR1 SGHAT and CDR2 FQNNGV. V lost 0 bases, J lost 9 bases, and 15 bases lay in between. This CDR3 is built from 15 residues. The CDR3 nucleotides are TGTGCCAGCAGCTTAGATGTCCCTCGTAGGGGTGAGCAGTTCTTC. Protein: CASSLDVPRRGEQFF. Drawing the rest from reference TRBV11-2 and TRBJ2-1, the complete variable domain is EAGVAQSPRYKIIEKRQSVAFWCNPISGHATLYWYQQILGQGPKLLIQFQNNGVVDDSQLPKDRFSAERLKGVDSTLKIQPAKLEDSAVYLCASSLDVPRRGEQFFGPGTRLTVL.

This clone was picked up one time. The chain joins TRBV7-2 to TRBJ2-5; D perhaps matches TRBD2 (6 bases). Germline CDR1 reads SGHTA; CDR2 reads FQGNSA. Trimming took off 4 bases at V and 2 bases at J, with 23 bases between the two ends. This CDR3 region has 18 residues. CDR3 residues: CASSSPTRGLKNQETQYF. In nucleotides, the CDR3 is TGTGCCAGCAGCTCGCCGACTAGGGGACTCAAAAATCAAGAGACCCAGTACTTC.

The J gene is TRBJ2-1, the V gene TRBV2, with TRBD2 identical over 9 bases. The germline V gene encodes CDR1 SNHLY and CDR2 FYNNEI. The CDR3 is 15 residues long. Trimming removed 6 bases from V and 5 bases from J; junction bases left unmatched: 8. The CDR3 DNA follows: TGTGCCAGCAGCTTAAGCGGGGGGCTAAACAATGAGCAGTTCTTC. Translating gives CASSLSGGLNNEQFF.

The genes are TRBV27 and TRBJ2-3; D is unclear. The CDR3 runs 12 residues. Germline values: CDR1 MNHEY, CDR2 SMNVEV (reference sequence). Trimming stripped 5 bases from V and 6 bases from J, with 9 bases between. The CDR3 reads CASSPRRDTQYF. In DNA form, the CDR3 reads TGTGCCAGCAGTCCTAGAAGGGATACGCAGTATTTT.